Below are 8 T cell receptor beta chains sequenced from a single sample in a study of T-cell memory formation after mild COVID-19. TCRdb used MiXCR to reprocess the 5' RACE reads, holding one entry per CDR3 protein. The sample records 100,000 to 140,000 distinct CDR3 sequences, around 15% being singletons. Sequencing used PBMCs or a T cell subset sorted from them (not recorded which). These receptors all stem from a man between 18 and 35 years old who had mild COVID-19 (a few samples of this study predate the infection). Cell type and time point are not known.

V is TRBV6-6 and J is TRBJ1-1; TRBD1 matches at 7 bases. CDR3 length: 17 residues. V shed 0 bases, J shed 1 base, and the junction held 8 bases outside the gene matches. Germline CDR1 is MNHNY and CDR2 is SVGAGI (reference sequence). The CDR3, as DNA: TGTGCCAGCAGTTACTCGAGGGGCAGGGGGGAGAACACTGAAGCTTTCTTT. This sequence encodes CASSYSRGRGENTEAFF.

This chain links TRBV6-6 with TRBJ1-1, with 7 bases matching TRBD1. Germline V gene lookup returns CDR1 MNHNY and CDR2 SVGAGI (reference sequence). After removal of 7 bases from V and 4 bases from J, the junction contained 6 bases not matched to a gene. The CDR3 is 13 amino acids. The CDR3 spells CASNHRGGTEAFF. DNA for the CDR3: TGTGCCAGCAACCACAGGGGCGGCACTGAAGCTTTCTTT.

The chain has TRBV6-1 and TRBJ1-1; maybe TRBD1 (5 bases). The CDR3 runs to 16 residues. Trimming removed 6 bases at V and 5 bases at J, with 22 bases between. Germline V gives CDR1 MNHNS, CDR2 SASEGT. CDR3 in amino acids: CASRPKGAGVRTEAFF. CDR3 nucleotides: TGTGCCAGCAGACCTAAAGGGGCCGGGGTCCGAACTGAAGCTTTCTTT.

This clonotype has just a few counts. This rearrangement joins TRBV29-1 to TRBJ2-7; D is ambiguous. Germline lookup yields CDR1 SQVTM and CDR2 ANQGSEA. This CDR3 region has 9 residues. V lost 7 bases and J 4 bases, leaving 5 bases between the germline ends. The CDR3: CSGCYEQYV. In DNA, the CDR3 is TGCAGCGGGTGTTACGAGCAGTACGTC.

This clonotype was counted only a few times. The rearrangement joins TRBV4-1 to TRBJ2-4; 8 bases are shared with TRBD2. The CDR3 extends over 19 amino acids. Germline CDR1 is MGHRA and CDR2 is YSYEKL. V shed 0 bases, J shed 8 bases, and the junction held 18 bases outside the gene matches. In DNA form, the CDR3 reads TGCGCCAGCAGCCAAGAACCCCCCGACGTGCGGGGGGCCGGGGACATTCAGTACTTC. Amino acids: CASSQEPPDVRGAGDIQYF.

This clonotype was observed at least ten times. The chain is built from TRBV14 and TRBJ2-3; D remains ambiguous. Per the germline V gene, CDR1 is SGHDN and CDR2 is FVKESK. This CDR3 comprises 14 residues. V lost 4 bases to trimming and J lost 2 bases, with 10 bases between them. CDR3 in DNA: TGTGCCAGCAGCCTGCGTACCCACACAGATACGCAGTATTTT. Protein sequence: CASSLRTHTDTQYF.

V is TRBV7-9 and J is TRBJ2-2, with 7 positions matching TRBD1. Trimming at V came to 5 bases and at J to 7 bases, leaving 10 bases not matched to a gene. The V gene's germline CDR1 is SEHNR and CDR2 FQNEAQ (reference sequence). The CDR3 has 15 residues. The CDR3 spells CASSPYRGLDGELFF. CDR3 DNA: TGTGCCAGCAGCCCGTATAGGGGGCTGGACGGGGAGCTGTTTTTT.

The chain recombines TRBV18 with TRBJ2-4; no firm D call. V shed 3 bases and J shed 8 bases, with 8 bases lying between them. CDR1 and CDR2 from the germline V gene are KGHSH and LQKENI. The CDR3 sequence is 12 residues long. CDR3 loop: CASSPPKDIQYF. The CDR3 DNA is TGTGCCAGCTCACCCCCAAAAGACATTCAGTACTTC.